This TCR beta chain was observed in a study of cytomegalovirus exposure and HLA in healthy donors. PCR employed 60 Vbeta and 13 Jbeta primers. Sequencing used immunoSEQ multiplex PCR; TCRdb keeps in-frame clones, though not all of them. The table shows 150,000 or so clones, with roughly 73% occurring only once. Findings and caveats of the study: As was reported, the HLA-A and HLA-B alleles of most subjects were accurately predicted from TCR beta sequences.

In regard to this clone: Its target is unknown.

The germline CDR1 and CDR2 sequences are SGDLS and YYNGEE. CDR3 size: 14 residues. Trimming took 3 bases from V and 2 from J, leaving 12 bases between them. The rearrangement joins TRBV9 to TRBJ2-7; tentatively, D is TRBD1 (6 bases). This TCR was recovered from a woman aged 40 to 55 in good health and CMV-seropositive. The sample comprised PBMCs. CDR3 residues: CASSAGAAPYEQYF. DNA of the CDR3: TGTGCCAGCAGCGCAGGGGCTGCCCCCTACGAGCAGTACTTC.